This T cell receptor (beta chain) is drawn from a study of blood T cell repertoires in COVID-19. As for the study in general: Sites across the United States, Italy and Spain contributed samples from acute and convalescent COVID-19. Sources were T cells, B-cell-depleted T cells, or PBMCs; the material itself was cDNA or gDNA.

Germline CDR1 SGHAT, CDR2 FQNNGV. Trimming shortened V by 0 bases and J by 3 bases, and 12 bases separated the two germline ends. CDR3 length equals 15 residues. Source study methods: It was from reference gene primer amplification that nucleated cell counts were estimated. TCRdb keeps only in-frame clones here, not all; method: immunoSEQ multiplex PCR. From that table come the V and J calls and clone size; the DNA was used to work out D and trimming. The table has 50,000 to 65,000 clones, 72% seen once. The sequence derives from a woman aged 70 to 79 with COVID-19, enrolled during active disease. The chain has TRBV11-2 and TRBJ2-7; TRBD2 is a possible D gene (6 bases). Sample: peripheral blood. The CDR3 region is CASSLDHGSGYEQYF. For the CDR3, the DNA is TGTGCCAGCAGCTTAGATCATGGTAGCGGCTACGAGCAGTACTTC.